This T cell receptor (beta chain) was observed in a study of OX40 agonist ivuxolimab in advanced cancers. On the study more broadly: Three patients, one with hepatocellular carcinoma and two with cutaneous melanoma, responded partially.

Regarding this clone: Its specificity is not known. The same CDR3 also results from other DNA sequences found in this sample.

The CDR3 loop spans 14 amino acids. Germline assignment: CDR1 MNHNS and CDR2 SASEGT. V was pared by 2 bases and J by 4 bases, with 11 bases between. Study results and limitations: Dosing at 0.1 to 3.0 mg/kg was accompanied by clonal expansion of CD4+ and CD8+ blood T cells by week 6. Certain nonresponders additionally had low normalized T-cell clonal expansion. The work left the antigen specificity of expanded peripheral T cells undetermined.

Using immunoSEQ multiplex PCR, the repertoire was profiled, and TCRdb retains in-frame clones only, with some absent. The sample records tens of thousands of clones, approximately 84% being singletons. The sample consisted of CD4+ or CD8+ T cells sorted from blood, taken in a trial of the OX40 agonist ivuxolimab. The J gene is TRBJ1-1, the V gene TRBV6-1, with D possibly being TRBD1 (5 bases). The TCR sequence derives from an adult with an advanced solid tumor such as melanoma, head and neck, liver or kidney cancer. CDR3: CASSELRGGTEAFF. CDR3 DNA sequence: TGTGCCAGCAGTGAATTACGTGGGGGCACTGAAGCTTTCTTT.